This T cell receptor beta chain was sequenced for a study of blood T cell repertoires in COVID-19 (dated by TCRdb to 2018 to 2020). About the study as a whole: Samples from collaborators originated in the United States, Italy and Spain and spanned both the acute and convalescent phases of COVID-19. The prospective study material was composed of cDNA or gDNA derived from T cells, B-cell-depleted T cells, or PBMCs. The dataset comprised deeply sampled blood TCRbeta repertoires from subjects exposed to, actively infected with, or recovered from COVID-19. The repertoires were released in a freely available public database intended as a resource for research on the immune response to SARS-CoV-2. Samples were obtained from the ongoing ImmuneRACE study (first 160 participants) and from about 1,300 subjects provided by 6 global collaborators. The sample metadata nearly always contained a de-identified subject ID, COVID-19 status, age in years and sex. Where available, HLA class I and class II types were taken from metadata supplied by the sample provider and were not determined by assay-based typing. The full study reports these points: The amount of clinical and demographic metadata varied by source and participant and was provided uncurated.

TCRbeta CDR3 regions were amplified from genomic DNA by means of the immunoSEQ Assay, a bias-controlled multiplex PCR. For the original study's pipeline: Nucleated cell counts per sample were estimated from amplification of reference gene primers within the assay. To quantify the absolute abundance of each unique TCRbeta CDR3 rearrangement, sequence reads were collapsed and filtered. For each sample, productive Simpson clonality was calculated as the square root of Simpson's diversity index across productive rearrangements. TCRdb re-hosts the immuneACCESS table, in-frame sequences only. Its copies lack some clones; in the studies checked, an unresolved V gene accounts for under half of them, and the cause for the rest is not known. V, J and clone size are those of that table, while D and trimming were read from the DNA. Present in this sample are 140,000 to 150,000 clones, around 80% of which were seen just once. The top ten constitute 1.9% of the sample.

Worth noting for this clone: Its cognate antigen has yet to be identified. No qualities accompany the bases; no much larger clone lies one base away.

Including the terminal cysteine and phenylalanine, the CDR3 comprises 13 residues. Only CDR3 DNA remains: 39 bases, in frame from the first base. V and J lose 4 bases and 5 bases, and a span of 12 bases separates them. The germline V gene supplies CDR1 SGHDT and CDR2 YYEEEE. The collaborating institutions used their own protocols to collect whole blood in K2EDTA tubes. Collaborator samples were shipped for TCRbeta analysis as frozen whole blood, isolated PBMCs, or DNA extracted from either sample type. The rearrangement combines TRBV5-6 with TRBJ1-1; TRBD1 is a possible D gene, resting on 6 matching bases. The sequence came from a woman aged 55-69 years with acute or convalescent COVID-19. Specimen: peripheral blood. The sequenced DNA: TGTGCCAGCAGCACCCCAGGGGAAACTGAAGCTTTCTTT. It translates as CASSTPGETEAFF.